This TCR beta chain stems from a study of PD-1 blockade in classical Hodgkin lymphoma. Study details: Administration of nivolumab to patients was at 3 mg/kg intravenously every 2 weeks. Study-wide points: At C4D1, TCR diversity had climbed significantly for CD4+ cells, though not for CD8+ cells. Newly diagnosed and completely responding patients shared comparable baseline diversity.

After autologous stem cell transplantation all patients relapsed, and prior brentuximab vedotin exposure differed between cohorts. Best response was recorded as complete response, partial response or progressive disease. Notes on this clone: Its antigen is undetermined.

TCRdb's table, derived via immunoSEQ multiplex PCR, lists solely in-frame clones and lacks some. The table shows around 66,000 clones, with 85% to 90% occurring only once. Trimming left V 5 bases short and J 4 bases short, with 8 bases between. The CDR3 length is 12 residues. Germline V CDR1 and CDR2: MNHEY, SVGAGI. This sequence originates from a human donor with classical Hodgkin lymphoma. The specimen comprised peripheral blood mononuclear cells (PBMCs), sampled at baseline. The rearrangement uses TRBV6-5 and TRBJ1-2; D is undetermined. CDR3: CASSDVRYGYTF. The CDR3 DNA sequence: TGTGCCAGCAGTGATGTCCGCTATGGCTACACCTTC.